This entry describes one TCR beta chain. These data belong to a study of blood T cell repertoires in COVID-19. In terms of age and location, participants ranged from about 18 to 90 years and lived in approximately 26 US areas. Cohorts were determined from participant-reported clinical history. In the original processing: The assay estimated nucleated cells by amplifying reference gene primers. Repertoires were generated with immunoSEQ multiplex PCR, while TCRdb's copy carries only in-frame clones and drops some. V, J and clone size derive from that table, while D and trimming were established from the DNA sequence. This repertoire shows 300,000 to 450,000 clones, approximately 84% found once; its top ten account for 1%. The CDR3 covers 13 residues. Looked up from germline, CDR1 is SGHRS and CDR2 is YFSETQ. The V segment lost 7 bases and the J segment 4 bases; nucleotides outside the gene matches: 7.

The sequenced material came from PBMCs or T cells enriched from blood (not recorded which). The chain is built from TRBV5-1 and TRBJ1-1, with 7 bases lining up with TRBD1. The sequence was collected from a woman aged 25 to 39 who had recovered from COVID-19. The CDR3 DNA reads TGCGCCAGCGGACAAGCAGGGGGCACTGAAGCTTTCTTT. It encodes CASGQAGGTEAFF.